The clone carrying this T cell receptor (beta chain) was detected a few times. The sample belongs to a study of blood T cell repertoires in COVID-19. Between the trimmed V and J ends, which lost 3 bases and 4 bases, there was a span of 10 bases. The germline V gene has CDR1 SGDLS and CDR2 YYNGEE. This CDR3 has 13 residues. As originally analysed: Amplification of reference gene primers was used by the study to estimate nucleated cell counts. Method: immunoSEQ multiplex PCR; TCRdb's copy keeps in-frame clones and lacks some. D and trimming were read from the DNA, whereas the V and J calls and clone size are those reported in that table. The data show hundreds of thousands of clones, 65% to 85% seen once.

The source of this sequence is an elderly man with acute or convalescent COVID-19. The chain carries TRBV9 and TRBJ1-2, with D unclear. The sample was peripheral blood. The CDR3, as DNA: TGTGCCAGCAGCGCAAGCGGTCCCTATGGCTACACCTTC. Amino acids: CASSASGPYGYTF.